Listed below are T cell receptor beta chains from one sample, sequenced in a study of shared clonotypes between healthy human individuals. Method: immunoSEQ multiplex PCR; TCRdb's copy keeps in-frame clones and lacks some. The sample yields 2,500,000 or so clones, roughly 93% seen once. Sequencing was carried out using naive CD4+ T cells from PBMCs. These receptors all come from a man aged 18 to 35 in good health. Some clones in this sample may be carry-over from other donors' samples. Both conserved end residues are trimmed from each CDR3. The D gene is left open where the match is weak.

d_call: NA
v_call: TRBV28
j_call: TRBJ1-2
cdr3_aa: ASSLGDLGGYGYT

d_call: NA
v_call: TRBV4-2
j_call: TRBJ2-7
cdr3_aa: ASSQDPRGGIPYEQY

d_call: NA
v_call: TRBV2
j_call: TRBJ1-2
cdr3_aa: ASTPKAPGIGGYT

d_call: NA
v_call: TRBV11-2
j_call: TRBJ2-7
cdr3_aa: ASSLDLRVLVYEQY

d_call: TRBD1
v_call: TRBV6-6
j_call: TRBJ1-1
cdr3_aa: ASSQTGIQNTEAF

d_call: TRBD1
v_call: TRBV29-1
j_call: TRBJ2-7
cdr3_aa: SVQSEKPGTGAYEQY

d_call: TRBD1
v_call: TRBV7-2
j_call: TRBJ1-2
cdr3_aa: ASSTRQGADGYT

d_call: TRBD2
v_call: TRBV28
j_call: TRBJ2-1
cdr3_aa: ASSLSGRAGGEQF

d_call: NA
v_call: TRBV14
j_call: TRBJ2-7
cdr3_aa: ASSPLGYRPGTGEQY

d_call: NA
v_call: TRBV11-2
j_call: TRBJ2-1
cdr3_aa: ASSSLQRSYNEQF

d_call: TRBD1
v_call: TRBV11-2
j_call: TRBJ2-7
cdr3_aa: ASSFSLGDRGPYEQY

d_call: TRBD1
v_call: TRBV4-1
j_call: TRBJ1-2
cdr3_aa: ASSEGQGTFYGYT

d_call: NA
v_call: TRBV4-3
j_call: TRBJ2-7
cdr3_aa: ASSQEGTQDTEQY

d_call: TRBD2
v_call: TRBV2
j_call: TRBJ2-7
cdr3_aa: ASRGLAGALGYEQY

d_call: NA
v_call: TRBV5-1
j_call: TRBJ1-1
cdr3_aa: ASSLGGIPDTEAF

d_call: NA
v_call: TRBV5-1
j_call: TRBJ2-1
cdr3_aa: ASSHTDSNYNEQF

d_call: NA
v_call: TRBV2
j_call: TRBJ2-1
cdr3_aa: ASSVHITNEQF

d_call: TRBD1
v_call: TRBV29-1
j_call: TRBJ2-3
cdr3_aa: SVGSPGGGFRTDTQY

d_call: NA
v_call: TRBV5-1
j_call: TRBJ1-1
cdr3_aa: ASSSLTLRDTEAF

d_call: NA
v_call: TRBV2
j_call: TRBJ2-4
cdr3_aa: ASSENGPNIQY

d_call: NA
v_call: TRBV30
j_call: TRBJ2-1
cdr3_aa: AWSADGSYNEQF

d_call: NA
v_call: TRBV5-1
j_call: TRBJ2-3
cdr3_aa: ASSLLDTGTDTQY

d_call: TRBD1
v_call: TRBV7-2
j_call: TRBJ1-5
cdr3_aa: ASSSTGDQPQH

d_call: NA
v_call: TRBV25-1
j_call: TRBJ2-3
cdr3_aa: ASSWGAPGTQY

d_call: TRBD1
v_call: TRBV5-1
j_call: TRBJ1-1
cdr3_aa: ASSFLQGDTEAF

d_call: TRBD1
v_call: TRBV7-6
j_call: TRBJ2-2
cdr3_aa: ASSTGTGDTGELF

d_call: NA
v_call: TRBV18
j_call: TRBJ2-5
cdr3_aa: ASSPLGDQETQY

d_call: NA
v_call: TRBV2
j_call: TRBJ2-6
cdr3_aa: ASSEEGTIPGANVLT

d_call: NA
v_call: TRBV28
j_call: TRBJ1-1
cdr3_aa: ASRDTRRQAF

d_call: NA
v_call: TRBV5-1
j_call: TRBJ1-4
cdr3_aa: ASSPLAGSNEKLF

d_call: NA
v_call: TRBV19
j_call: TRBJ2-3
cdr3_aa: ASRWSGTDTQY

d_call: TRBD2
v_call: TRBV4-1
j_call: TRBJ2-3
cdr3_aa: ASSQRTSGRKEGTDTQY

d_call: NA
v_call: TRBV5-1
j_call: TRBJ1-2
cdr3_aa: ASSLVDGGRYGYT

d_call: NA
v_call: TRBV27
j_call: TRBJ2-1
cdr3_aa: ASTFIDSGGEQF

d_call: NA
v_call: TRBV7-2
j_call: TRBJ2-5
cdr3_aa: ASSPSSSRETQY

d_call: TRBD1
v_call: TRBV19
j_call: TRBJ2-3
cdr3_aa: ASSGGTGGTDTQY

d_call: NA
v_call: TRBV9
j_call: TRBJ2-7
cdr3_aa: ASSVSRGRYEQY

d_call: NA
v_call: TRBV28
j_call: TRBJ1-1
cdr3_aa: ASSFGGRMNTEAF

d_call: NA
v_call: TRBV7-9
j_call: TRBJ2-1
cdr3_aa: ASNVDIYNEQF

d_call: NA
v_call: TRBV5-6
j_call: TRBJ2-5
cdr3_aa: ASSLPRGTQY

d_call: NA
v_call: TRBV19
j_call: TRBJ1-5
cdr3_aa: ASGRSNQPQH

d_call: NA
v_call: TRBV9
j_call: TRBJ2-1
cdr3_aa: ASSVAKGSGIEAYNKQF

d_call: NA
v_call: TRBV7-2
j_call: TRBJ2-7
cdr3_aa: ASSLGSAAYEQY

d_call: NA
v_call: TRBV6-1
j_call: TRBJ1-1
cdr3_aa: ASREIYSNTEAF

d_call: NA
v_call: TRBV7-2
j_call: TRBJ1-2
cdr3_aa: ASSTRQTQVFYGYT

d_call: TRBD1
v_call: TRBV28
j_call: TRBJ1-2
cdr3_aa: ASSFRDRIFYGYT

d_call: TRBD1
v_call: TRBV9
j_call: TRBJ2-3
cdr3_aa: ASSARTGPDTQY

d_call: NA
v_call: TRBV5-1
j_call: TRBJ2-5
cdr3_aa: ASSSQGPQETQY

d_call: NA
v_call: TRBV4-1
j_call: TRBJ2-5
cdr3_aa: ASSGPSTQETQY

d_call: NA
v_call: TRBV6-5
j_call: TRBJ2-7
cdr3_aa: ASSYSYSSYEQY

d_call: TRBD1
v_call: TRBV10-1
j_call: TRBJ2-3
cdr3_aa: ASSGTGTDTQY

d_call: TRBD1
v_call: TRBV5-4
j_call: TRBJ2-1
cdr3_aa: ASSPGQGSNEQF